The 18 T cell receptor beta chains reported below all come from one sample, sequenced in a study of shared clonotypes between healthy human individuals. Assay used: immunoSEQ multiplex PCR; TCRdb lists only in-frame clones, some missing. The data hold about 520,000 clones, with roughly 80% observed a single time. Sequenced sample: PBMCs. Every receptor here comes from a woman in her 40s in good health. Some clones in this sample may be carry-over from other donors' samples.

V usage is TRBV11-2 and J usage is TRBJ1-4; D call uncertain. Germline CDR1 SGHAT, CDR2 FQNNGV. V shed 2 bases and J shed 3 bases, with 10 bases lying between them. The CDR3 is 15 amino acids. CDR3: CASSLFGNSNEKLFF. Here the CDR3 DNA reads TGTGCCAGCAGCTTATTTGGGAACTCTAATGAAAAACTGTTTTTT.

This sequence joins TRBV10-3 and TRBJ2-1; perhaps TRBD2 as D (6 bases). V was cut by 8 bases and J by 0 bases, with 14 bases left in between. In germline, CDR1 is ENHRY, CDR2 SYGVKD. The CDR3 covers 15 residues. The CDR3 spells CAIGGGRSSYNEQFF. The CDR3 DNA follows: TGTGCCATCGGGGGAGGCAGAAGCTCCTACAATGAGCAGTTCTTC.

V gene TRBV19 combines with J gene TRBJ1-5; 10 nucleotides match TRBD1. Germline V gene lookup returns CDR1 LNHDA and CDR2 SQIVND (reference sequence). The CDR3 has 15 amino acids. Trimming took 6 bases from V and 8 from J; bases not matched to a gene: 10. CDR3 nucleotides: TGTGCCAGTAGGCTTTGGGCGGACAGGGGGGAGCCCCAGCATTTT. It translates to CASRLWADRGEPQHF. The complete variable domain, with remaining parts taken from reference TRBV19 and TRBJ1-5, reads DGGITQSPKYLFRKEGQNVTLSCEQNLNHDAMYWYRQDPGQGLRLIYYSQIVNDFQKGDIAEGYSVSREKKESFPLTVTSAQKNPTAFYLCASRLWADRGEPQHFGDGTRLSIL.

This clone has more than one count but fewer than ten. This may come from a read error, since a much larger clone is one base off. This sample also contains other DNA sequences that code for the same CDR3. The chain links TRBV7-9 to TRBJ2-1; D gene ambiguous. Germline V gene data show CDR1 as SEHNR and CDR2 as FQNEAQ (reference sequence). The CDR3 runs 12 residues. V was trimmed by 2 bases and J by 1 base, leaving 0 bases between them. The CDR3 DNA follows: TGTGCCAGCAGCTTATCCTACAATGAGCAGTTCTTC. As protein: CASSLSYNEQFF.

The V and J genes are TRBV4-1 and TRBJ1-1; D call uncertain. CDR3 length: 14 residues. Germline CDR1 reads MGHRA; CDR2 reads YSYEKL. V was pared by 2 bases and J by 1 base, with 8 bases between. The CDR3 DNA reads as TGCGCCAGCAGCCAACCGGGCACGAACACTGAAGCTTTCTTT. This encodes CASSQPGTNTEAFF.

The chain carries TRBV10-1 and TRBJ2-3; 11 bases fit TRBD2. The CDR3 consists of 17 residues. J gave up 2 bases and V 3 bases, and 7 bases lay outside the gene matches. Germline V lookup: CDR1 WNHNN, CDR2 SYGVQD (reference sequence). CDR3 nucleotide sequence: TGCGCCAGCAGTGATAATGGACTAGCGGGTTTCACAGATACGCAGTATTTT. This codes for CASSDNGLAGFTDTQYF.

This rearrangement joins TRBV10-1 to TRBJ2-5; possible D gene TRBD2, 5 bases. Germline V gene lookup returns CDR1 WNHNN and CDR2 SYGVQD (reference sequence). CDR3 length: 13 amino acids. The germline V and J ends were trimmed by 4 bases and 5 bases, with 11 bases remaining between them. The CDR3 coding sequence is TGCGCCAGCAGTGCCTCCGGGGAGGAGACCCAGTACTTC. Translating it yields CASSASGEETQYF.

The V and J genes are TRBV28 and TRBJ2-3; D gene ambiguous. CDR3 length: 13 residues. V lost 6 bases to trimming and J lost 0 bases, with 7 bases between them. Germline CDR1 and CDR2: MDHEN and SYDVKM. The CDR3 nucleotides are TGTGCCAGCAGGAGACGAAGCACAGATACGCAGTATTTT. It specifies CASRRRSTDTQYF.

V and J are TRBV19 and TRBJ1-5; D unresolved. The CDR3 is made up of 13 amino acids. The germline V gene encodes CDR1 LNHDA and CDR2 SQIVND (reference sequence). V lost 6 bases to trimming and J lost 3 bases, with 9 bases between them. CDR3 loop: CASSSTLNQPQHF. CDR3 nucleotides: TGTGCCAGTAGCTCAACTCTCAATCAGCCCCAGCATTTT.

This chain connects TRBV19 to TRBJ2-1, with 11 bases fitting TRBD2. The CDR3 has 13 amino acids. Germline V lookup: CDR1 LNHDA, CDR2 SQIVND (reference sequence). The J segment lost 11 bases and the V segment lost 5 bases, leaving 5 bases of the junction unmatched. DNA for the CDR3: TGTGCCAGTAGTGGGACTAGCGGCGGCAAGCAGTTCTTC. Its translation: CASSGTSGGKQFF.

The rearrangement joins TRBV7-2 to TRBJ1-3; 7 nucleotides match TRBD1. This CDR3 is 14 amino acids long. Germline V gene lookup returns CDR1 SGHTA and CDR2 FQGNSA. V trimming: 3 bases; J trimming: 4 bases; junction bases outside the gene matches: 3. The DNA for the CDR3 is TGTGCCAGCAGCTTGGGACAGCAAGGAAACACCATATATTTT. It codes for CASSLGQQGNTIYF.

The CDR3 bases are TGCGCCAGCAGCTTGGCCCAGGCGTCTCCCTTCCCTCCAAATGAGCAGTTCTTC. Amino acids: CASSLAQASPFPPNEQFF. The rearrangement links TRBV5-1 to TRBJ2-1; D remains unclear. There are 18 residues in the CDR3. Trimming stripped 0 bases from V and 7 bases from J, with 23 bases between. CDR1 is SGHRS and CDR2 is YFSETQ in the germline V gene.

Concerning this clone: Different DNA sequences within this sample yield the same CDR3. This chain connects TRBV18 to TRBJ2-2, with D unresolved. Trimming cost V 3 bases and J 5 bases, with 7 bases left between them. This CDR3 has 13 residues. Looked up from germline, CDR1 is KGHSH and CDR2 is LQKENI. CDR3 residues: CASSPGRTGELFF. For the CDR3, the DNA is TGTGCCAGCTCACCCGGACGGACCGGGGAGCTGTTTTTT.

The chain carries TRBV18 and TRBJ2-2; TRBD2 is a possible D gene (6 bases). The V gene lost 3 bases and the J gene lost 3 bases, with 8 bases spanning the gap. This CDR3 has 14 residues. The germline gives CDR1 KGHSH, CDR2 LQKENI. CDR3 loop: CASSPASDTGELFF. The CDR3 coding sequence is TGTGCCAGCTCACCGGCTAGCGACACCGGGGAGCTGTTTTTT.

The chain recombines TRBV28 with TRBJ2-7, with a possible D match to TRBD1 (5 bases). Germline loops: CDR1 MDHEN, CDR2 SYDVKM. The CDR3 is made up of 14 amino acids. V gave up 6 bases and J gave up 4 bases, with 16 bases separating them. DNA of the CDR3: TGTGCCAGCAGGCAAGGGGTAATCCCTTACGAGCAGTACTTC. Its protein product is CASRQGVIPYEQYF.

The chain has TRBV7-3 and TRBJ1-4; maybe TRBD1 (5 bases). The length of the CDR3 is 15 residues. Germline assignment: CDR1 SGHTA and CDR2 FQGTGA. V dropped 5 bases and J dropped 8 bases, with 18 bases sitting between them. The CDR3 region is CASSPNSGRDEKLFF. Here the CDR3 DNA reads TGTGCCAGCAGCCCCAACTCGGGCAGGGACGAAAAACTGTTTTTT.

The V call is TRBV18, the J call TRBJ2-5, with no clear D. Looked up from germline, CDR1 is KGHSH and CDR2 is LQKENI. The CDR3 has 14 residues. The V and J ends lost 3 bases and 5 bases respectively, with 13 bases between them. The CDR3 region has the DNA TGTGCCAGCTCACCCCGTTACGGGCTCGAGACCCAGTACTTC. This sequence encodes CASSPRYGLETQYF. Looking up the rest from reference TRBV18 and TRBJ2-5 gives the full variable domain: NAGVMQNPRHLVRRRGQEARLRCSPMKGHSHVYWYRQLPEEGLKFMVYLQKENIIDESGMPKERFSAEFPKEGPSILRIQQVVRGDSAAYFCASSPRYGLETQYFGPGTRLLVL.

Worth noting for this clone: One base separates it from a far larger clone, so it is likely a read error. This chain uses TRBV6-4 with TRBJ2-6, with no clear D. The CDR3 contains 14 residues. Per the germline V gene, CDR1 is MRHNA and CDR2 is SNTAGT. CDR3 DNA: TGTGCCAGCAGCGCCGACTCTGAGGCCAACGTCCTGACTTTC. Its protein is CASSADSEANVLTF.